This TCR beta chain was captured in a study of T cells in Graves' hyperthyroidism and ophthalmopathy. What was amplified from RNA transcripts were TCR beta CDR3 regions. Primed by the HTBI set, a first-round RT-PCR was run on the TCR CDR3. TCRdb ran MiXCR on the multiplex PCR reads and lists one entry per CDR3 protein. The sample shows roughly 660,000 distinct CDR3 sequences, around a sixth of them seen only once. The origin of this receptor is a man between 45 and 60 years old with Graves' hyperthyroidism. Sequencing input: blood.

This chain's CDR3 is CASEGSIYEQYF. In DNA form, the CDR3 reads TGTGCCAGCGAGGGTTCGATCTACGAGCAGTACTTC. The chain links TRBV7-9 to TRBJ2-7, with TRBD2 as a possible D gene (5 bases). The CDR3 contains 12 residues. V lost 8 bases, J lost 3 bases, and 11 bases lay in between. The V gene's germline CDR1 is SEHNR and CDR2 FQNEAQ (reference sequence). Variable domain in full (rest from reference TRBV7-9 and TRBJ2-7): DTGVSQNPRHKITKRGQNVTFRCDPISEHNRLYWYRQTLGQGPEFLTYFQNEAQLEKSRLLSDRFSAERPKGSFSTLEIQRTEQGDSAMYLCASEGSIYEQYFGPGTRLTVT.